The clone carrying this T cell receptor beta chain was found a few times. This entry belongs to a study of CD8 T cells in ankylosing spondylitis. TCRdb analysed the 5' RACE reads with MiXCR anew, one entry per CDR3 protein. The table has about 360,000 distinct CDR3 sequences, 20% seen once. V dropped 1 base and J dropped 4; count of bases not matched to a gene: 3. This CDR3 spans 15 amino acids. Germline CDR1 is DFQATT and CDR2 is SNEGSKA (reference sequence). This chain connects TRBV20-1 to TRBJ2-2, with 10 bases fitting TRBD2. The sample taken for sequencing was blood, either unsorted or a sorted T cell fraction (not recorded which). This clonotype originated in a male donor with ankylosing spondylitis or in good health (not recorded which). The CDR3 spells CSARVSGGGTGELFF. The DNA of the CDR3 is TGCAGTGCTAGAGTCAGCGGGGGGGGCACCGGGGAGCTGTTTTTT.